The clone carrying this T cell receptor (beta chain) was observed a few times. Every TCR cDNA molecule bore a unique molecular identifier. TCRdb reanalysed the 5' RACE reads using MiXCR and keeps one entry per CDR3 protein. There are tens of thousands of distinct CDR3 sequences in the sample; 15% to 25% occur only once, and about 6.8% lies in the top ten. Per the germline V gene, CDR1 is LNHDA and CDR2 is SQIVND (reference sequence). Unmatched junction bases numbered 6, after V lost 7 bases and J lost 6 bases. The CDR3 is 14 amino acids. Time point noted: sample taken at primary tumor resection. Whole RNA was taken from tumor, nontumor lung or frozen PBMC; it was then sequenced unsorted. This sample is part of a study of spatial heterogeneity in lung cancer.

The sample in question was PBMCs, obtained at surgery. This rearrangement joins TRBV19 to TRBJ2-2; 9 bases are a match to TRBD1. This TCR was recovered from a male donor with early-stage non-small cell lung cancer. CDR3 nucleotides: TGTGCCAGTATGGGACAGGGCTTCGCCGGGGAGCTGTTTTTT. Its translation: CASMGQGFAGELFF. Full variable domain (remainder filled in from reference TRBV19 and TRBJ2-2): DGGITQSPKYLFRKEGQNVTLSCEQNLNHDAMYWYRQDPGQGLRLIYYSQIVNDFQKGDIAEGYSVSREKKESFPLTVTSAQKNPTAFYLCASMGQGFAGELFFGEGSRLTVL.